This T cell receptor (beta chain) was captured by sequencing in a study of radiotherapy plus CTLA-4 blockade in lung cancer (dated by TCRdb to between 2017 and 2018). For the wider study: Objective responses were observed in 18% of enrolled patients, and disease control was achieved in around 30%. On the study overall, not on this receptor specifically: TCR clones derived from tumors expanded in peripheral blood after treatment with radiotherapy and ipilimumab. The strongest predictors of response were reported to be early dynamic shifts in blood T cell clones along with a rise in serum interferon-beta following radiation.

In this study, focal radiation therapy paired with CTLA-4 blockade (ipilimumab) was tested in patients who had chemo-refractory metastatic non-small-cell lung cancer. The library came from the immunoSEQ multiplex PCR assay. Sourced from immuneACCESS, this table was stored by TCRdb with only in-frame sequences that have V and J called. A share of the clones is absent; for the studies checked, an unresolved V gene accounts for under half, and the remainder has no known explanation. This sample lists around 110,000 clones; more than 75% were detected once. 2.4% of the sample is in the top ten clones. Taken from the germline V gene, the CDR1 and CDR2 loops are KGHSH and LQKENI. The CDR3 goes from the cysteine to the phenylalanine over 11 residues. The sequence is cut down to CDR3 DNA, 33 bases in frame from base 1. V is pared back by 2 bases and J by 3 bases, with 2 bases lying between the germline termini.

On this clone: Its antigen is still unknown. No qualities accompany the bases; no much larger clone lies one base away.

The TCR originated in a human donor with non-small cell lung cancer that progressed on radiotherapy plus ipilimumab. Some clones in this sample may be carry-over from other donors' samples. The V and J genes are TRBV18 and TRBJ2-7; the D gene lacks a confident call. The sample in question was peripheral blood, obtained from a patient treated with radiotherapy plus ipilimumab. The CDR3 region: CASSPNYEQYF. The DNA sequence follows: TGTGCCAGCTCACCAAACTACGAGCAGTACTTC.